This T cell receptor beta chain was sequenced in a study of control samples from healthy donors and cancer patients. The repertoire was sequenced with immunoSEQ multiplex PCR; TCRdb's copy has only in-frame clones and lacks some. This table holds some 190,000 clones. The J segment lost 1 base and the V segment lost 4 bases, leaving 13 bases of the junction unmatched. This CDR3 is built from 18 residues. The germline V gene has CDR1 MNHNS and CDR2 SASEGT. The chain employs TRBV6-1 and TRBJ1-2; 9 bases align to TRBD1. This receptor was obtained from a woman aged 25 to 45 in good health. The source material was blood. CDR3 sequence (DNA): TGTGCCAGCAGTGCCCGAGGGTTAGGGACAGGGAATAACTATGGCTACACCTTC. Protein: CASSARGLGTGNNYGYTF.